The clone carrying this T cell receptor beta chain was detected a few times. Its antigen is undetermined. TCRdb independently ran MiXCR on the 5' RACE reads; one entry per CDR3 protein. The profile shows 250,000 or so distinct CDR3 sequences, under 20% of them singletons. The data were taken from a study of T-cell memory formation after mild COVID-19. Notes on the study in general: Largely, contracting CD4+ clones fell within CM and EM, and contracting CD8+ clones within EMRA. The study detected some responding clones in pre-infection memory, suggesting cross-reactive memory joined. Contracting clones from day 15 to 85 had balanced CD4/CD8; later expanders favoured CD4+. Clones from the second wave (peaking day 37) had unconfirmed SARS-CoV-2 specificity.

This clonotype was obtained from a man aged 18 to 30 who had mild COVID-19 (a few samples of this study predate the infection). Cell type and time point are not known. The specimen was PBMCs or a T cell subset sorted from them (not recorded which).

The CDR3 loop reads CSASFGQGAGGYTF. For the CDR3, the DNA is TGCAGTGCTAGTTTCGGACAGGGGGCAGGTGGCTACACCTTC. The chain employs TRBV20-1 and TRBJ1-2; 11 nucleotides line up with TRBD1. The germline gives CDR1 DFQATT, CDR2 SNEGSKA (reference sequence). The CDR3 consists of 14 residues. V gave up 3 bases and J gave up 7 bases; unmatched junction bases: 7.